This paragraph covers one T cell receptor beta chain sequence. This clone appeared a single time. Its antigen remains undetermined. The sample holds no much larger clone one base away, and base qualities are not on file. In total, just over 650 healthy bone marrow donors made up the cohort. Cohort members were all nominally healthy when sampled, although unrecorded immune exposures were likely present. CMV serostatus was recorded as positive for 250 to 300 and negative for about 50% of the roughly 670 cohort members, whereas no CMV serostatus was recorded for the donor in question. Each donor provided a peripheral blood sample, and peripheral blood mononuclear cells were used for TCR beta sequencing. Genomic DNA extraction from the blood cell samples was performed with the Qiagen DNeasy Blood Extraction Kit. Library prep was done by the immunoSEQ multiplex PCR assay. A mixture of 60 forward primers for TCR Vbeta segments and 13 reverse primers for TCR Jbeta segments was used in the multiplex PCR. Amplification of the CDR3 region of rearranged TCR beta genes was performed with a multiplex PCR assay on genomic DNA. The Illumina HiSeq System was used to sequence the amplified TCR beta libraries as 87-base-pair reads. Processing in the source paper ran as follows. A later analysis counted some 74 million unique TCR beta chains across the 640 or so repertoires, and approximately 11 million of these chains were shared by at least two donors. To remove PCR and sequencing errors, raw reads were error-corrected and collapsed into unique sequences using a nearest-neighbor algorithm that merged closely related sequences. V, D and J gene segments were assigned by aligning CDR3 sequences to IMGT reference sequences. For a sequence to be retained, a match of at least six nucleotides to both a V gene segment and a J gene segment was required. A rearrangement counted as productive if the CDR3 had no stop codons and remained in frame with V and J, and every other rearrangement counted as non-productive. CDR3 was defined by IMGT convention, running from the second conserved V-encoded cysteine to the conserved J-encoded phenylalanine. The earlier analysis of approximately 500 of the donors excluded sequences that lacked an unambiguous match to a single V gene segment. In an earlier analysis of almost 600 of the donors, a V segment was called functional when productive rearrangements were above 56.7%, and segregating when the standard deviation between donors exceeded 5%. A statistical classification framework was built for diagnosing cytomegalovirus status from the catalog of TCR beta chain sequences. In a later analysis, TCR nucleotide sequences were compared against IMGT/GENE-DB human TR gene sequences so that V and J genes could be assigned. A later analysis assigned CDR3 sequences and most-parsimonious VDJ recombination scenarios with the TCRdist pipeline. A later analysis defined each TCR beta chain by its CDR3 amino acid sequence plus V-gene family, and excluded reads lacking a unique V-gene family. A later analysis removed 550 to 650 highly shared, low-generation-probability nucleotide sequences to deal with suspected cross-contamination and a sequencing artifact. In a later analysis, a clonal expansion index for each public chain was calculated from normalized within-repertoire ranks of inferred template counts. A later analysis computed generation probabilities with a VDJ recombination model fitted to out-of-frame rearrangements, and checked the results against IGoR. Hypergeometric tests were used in a later analysis to score TCR-TCR, TCR-HLA and TCR-CMV co-occurrence, with a repertoire-size bias correction applied to the TCR pairs. False discovery rates were estimated in a later analysis by permuting HLA or CMV assignments 20 times. In a later analysis, co-occurring TCRs were grouped using DBSCAN, with TCRdist sequence similarity added in when clustering inside HLA-allele-positive subsets. For co-occurrence clustering, repertoires with fewer than 30,000 or more than 120,000 public chains were excluded, along with 4 to 6 repertoires with anomalous nucleotide sharing. In TCRdb, the immuneACCESS table is reduced to in-frame sequences with V and J assigned. These tables do not hold every clone; where another copy was compared, an unresolved V gene accounts for under half, and the others remain unexplained. V and J calls plus clone size are reproduced from that table; the DNA served to infer D and trimming. The sample contains about 18,000 clones, about 80% of them found a single time. The top ten constitute 20% to 25% of the sample.

The data stem from a study of cytomegalovirus exposure and HLA in healthy donors (dated by TCRdb to 2016 to 2017). With regard to the full study: According to an earlier analysis of 587 of the donors, some 180 million T cells yielded 95 million to 140 million unique TCR beta sequences and about 300 Gb of sequence data. Along with the roughly 710-subject first cohort, a separate validation cohort of 120 different subjects was used. The T cell repertoires of several hundred subjects were profiled by immunosequencing and related to cytomegalovirus serostatus. Alongside the repertoire data, information on donor age, sex, ethnicity and CMV serostatus was compiled. The number of donors typed differed by locus, with 629-630 for A, B, C, DRB1 and DQB1, roughly 550 for DQA1, 600 to 610 for DPA1, and over 400 for DPB1. An early release that covered several hundred HLA-typed donors contained around 300 gigabases of sequencing data and 75 million to 100 million unique TCR sequences. Every discovery cohort repertoire had been produced on one sequencing platform. Genome-wide SNP genotypes for about 65% of the 666 donors were used in a later genetic analysis, which treated that subset as a discovery cohort. In an earlier analysis of roughly 540 of the donors, high-throughput TCR beta sequencing was used to judge whether each TCR beta V gene segment behaved as functional or pseudogenic. The study combined high-throughput TCR immunosequencing, statistical association of individual TCRs with disease status, and machine learning to predict cytomegalovirus infection status. The study aimed to test whether signatures of past pathogen exposure could be identified by cataloging public T cell receptors. Roughly 5 DR-DQ haplotypes were handled as single units for association and clustering because linkage in the cohort was strong. A later analysis re-examined previously published TCR beta repertoires from just over 650 donors and added high-resolution HLA genotyping to investigate patterns of TCR occurrence. Among the roughly 370 genotyped donors, about 83% belonged to the genetic ancestry cluster associated with self-reported Caucasian donors. Rather than drawing on any new phenotypic data, the later analysis identified candidate immune exposures from TCR beta sequences and the way those sequences occurred across donors. Both class I and class II loci were covered by HLA typing, at four-digit resolution. Among under 450 genotyped donors of the cohort, an average of around 240,000 unique TCR beta nucleotide sequences were sequenced per donor, roughly 20% of them non-productive.

From cysteine to phenylalanine, the CDR3 is 12 amino acids long. Of all the DNA, just the CDR3 is kept, 36 bases in frame from base 1. Reading the germline V gene gives CDR1 MNHEY and CDR2 SVGAGI. Trimming costs V 6 bases and J 1 base, and their ends lie 6 bases apart. On the study overall, not on this receptor specifically: When HLA alleles, especially DR and DQ, strongly co-occurred, TCR associations were difficult to assign to individual alleles. A later analysis found that HLA-associated TCR beta chains were more clonally expanded and had lower generation probabilities than equally common non-associated chains. Fewer than 20 rarely observed V segments, including chromosome 9 orphons, were excluded from the earlier analysis of some 590 of the donors because counts were too low. V-gene and J-gene trimming of TCR beta chains was associated with a missense DCLRE1C variant in a later genetic analysis, and the association was replicated in an independent cohort. In a later analysis, several top co-occurrence clusters were reported to appear linked to parvovirus B19, influenza, CMV and Epstein-Barr virus. The study gave a list of 150 to 200 TCR beta chains associated with cytomegalovirus. The authors suggested that the approach could potentially be extended to other disease states and immunological phenotypes. The cohort was sequenced for TCR beta chains only, and without alpha or paired-chain data the features that could be detected were limited. In a later analysis, TCR association rates were found to vary across HLA loci, with the most associated TCRs seen for DRB1 alleles and the fewest for HLA-C alleles. In vitro tests confirmed that a few of the cytomegalovirus-associated TCR beta chains recognize cytomegalovirus antigens. A group of highly shared sequence variants was considered likely to be a technical artifact of the sequencing pipeline. Most TCR sequences were seen in very few donors, while some public TCRs were found in many individuals. According to a later analysis, most CMV-associated TCR beta chains appeared to be HLA-restricted, and the HLA associations seemed to be driven largely by CMV exposure. Specific HLA alleles were associated with roughly 17,000 TCR beta sequences at a false discovery rate of 0.05 in a later analysis. CMV serostatus was the only immune exposure information available for the cohort. Presence/absence analyses assumed roughly uniform sequencing depth across donors, an assumption that may not hold. Correlated functional status among segregating V segments might reflect linkage disequilibrium, but an unknown experimental factor could not be ruled out. In both the original and validation cohorts, the classifier was reported to diagnose cytomegalovirus status with high specificity and sensitivity. Because the 87-base-pair reads could not distinguish some IMGT-functional V segments, including TRBV6-2 and TRBV6-3, those segments were excluded. A further reported finding was that TCR beta sequences accurately predicted the HLA-A and HLA-B alleles for most subjects in the first cohort. A later genetic analysis reported fewer N-insertions in productive TCRs among donors in an Asian-associated ancestry cluster than the roughly 650-donor mean. In an earlier analysis of some 540 of the donors, most TCR beta V segments appeared in productive rearrangements about 90% or about 30% of the time, broadly matching IMGT annotations. Because HLA typing was missing for some donors at each locus, association tests included only the typed subset.

The chain is made from TRBV6-5 and TRBJ1-1, with the D gene uncertain. The TCR sequence derives from a human donor in good health. The sequencing input was PBMCs. The nucleotide sequence is given as TGTGCCAGCAGGGACTGGAACACTGAAGCTTTCTTT. It codes for CASRDWNTEAFF.